One T cell receptor (beta chain) is described in this entry. This PCR relied on a set of 60 Vbeta primers and 13 Jbeta primers. TCRdb's copy holds only in-frame clones and misses some; the assay was immunoSEQ multiplex PCR. The table lists roughly 200,000 clones, roughly 90% of them singletons. Per germline, CDR1 SGHDT and CDR2 YYEEEE. Trimming at V came to 3 bases and at J to 9 bases, leaving 4 bases not matched to a gene. This CDR3 region has 13 residues. The data originate from a study of cytomegalovirus exposure and HLA in healthy donors. Sequenced material: PBMCs. J is TRBJ2-4 and V is TRBV5-6, with 9 nucleotides matching TRBD1. This clonotype originated in a woman aged 30 to 39 in good health and CMV-seronegative. The CDR3 nucleotides are TGTGCCAGCAGCTGGACAGGGGACGGCATTCAGTACTTC. Its protein product is CASSWTGDGIQYF.